Below, 3 T cell receptor beta chains from the same sample are listed, as sequenced in a study of cytomegalovirus exposure and HLA in healthy donors. The PCR contained 60 Vbeta and 13 Jbeta primers. TCRdb keeps only in-frame clones here, not all; method: immunoSEQ multiplex PCR. The sample contains 45,000 to 65,000 clones, 70% to 80% of which appear only once. Sequencing used PBMCs. The receptors here all came from a woman aged 40-49 years in good health and CMV-seropositive.

This rearrangement joins TRBV11-3 to TRBJ2-2; 9 bases are shared with TRBD2. Trimming removed 5 bases from V and 0 bases from J; junction bases left unmatched: 7. The CDR3 consists of 17 residues. Germline V lookup: CDR1 SGHNT, CDR2 YENEEA. The CDR3 nucleotides are TGTGCCAGCAGCCGGGGAGCGGGGGGTCCGAACACCGGGGAGCTGTTTTTT. Residues: CASSRGAGGPNTGELFF.

The CDR3 region is CASSLYRTGSTDTQYF. CDR3 nucleotide sequence: TGTGCCAGCAGCTTGTATCGCACAGGGAGCACAGATACGCAGTATTTT. This chain uses TRBV5-6 with TRBJ2-3, with D perhaps TRBD1 (6 bases). V was shortened by 1 base and J by 0 bases, with 12 bases between the two germline ends. Germline CDR1 is SGHDT and CDR2 is YYEEEE. This CDR3 is 16 amino acids long.

This chain joins TRBV4-1 and TRBJ2-1; a weak D match, TRBD2 (5 bases). The CDR3 contains 15 residues. Per germline, CDR1 MGHRA and CDR2 YSYEKL. V was shortened by 1 base and J by 5 bases, with 12 bases between the two germline ends. In nucleotides, the CDR3 is TGCGCCAGCAGCCAAGGAGGGTTTTCGGACAATGAGCAGTTCTTC. Amino acids: CASSQGGFSDNEQFF.